A single sample is the source of the 21 T cell receptor beta chains below, sequenced in a study of blood T cells in healthy people across ages. A second about 7 to 11 cycle PCR used barcoded and J-beta primers. TCRdb re-derived calls from the 5' RACE reads in MiXCR, one entry per CDR3 protein. The profile shows roughly 1.7 million distinct CDR3 sequences, approximately 32% of them singletons. The sequencing sample was made of blood. These receptors all stem from a woman under 40 in good health.

The genes are TRBV6-5 and TRBJ2-1; 8 positions match TRBD1. The germline CDR1 and CDR2 sequences are MNHEY and SVGAGI. The J segment lost 3 bases and the V segment lost 0 bases, leaving 4 bases of the junction unmatched. The length of the CDR3 is 16 residues. CDR3 region: CASSYSVGQVYNEQFF. In DNA, the CDR3 is TGTGCCAGCAGTTACTCGGTGGGACAGGTCTACAATGAGCAGTTCTTC.

This clonotype has more than one count but fewer than ten. The chain has TRBV7-9 and TRBJ1-1, with D unresolved. Deletions cut 0 bases from V and 0 bases from J, with 11 bases between. This CDR3 comprises 16 residues. The germline V gene has CDR1 SEHNR and CDR2 FQNEAQ (reference sequence). CDR3 amino acids: CASSLAPKVLNTEAFF. CDR3 nucleotide sequence: TGTGCCAGCAGCTTAGCGCCTAAAGTTTTGAACACTGAAGCTTTCTTT.

This clonotype was picked up a small number of times. This chain joins TRBV18 and TRBJ2-3; D might be TRBD2 (5 bases). The V end was cut by 1 base, the J end by 6 bases, with 8 bases between. The V gene's germline CDR1 is KGHSH and CDR2 LQKENI. The CDR3 contains 13 residues. The CDR3 region is CASSPLQRDTQYF. The CDR3 nucleotides are TGTGCCAGCTCACCACTTCAGCGGGATACGCAGTATTTT.

This chain uses TRBV20-1 with TRBJ2-5, with D possibly TRBD2 on 5 matching bases. Trimming removed 4 bases at V and 5 bases at J, with 14 bases between. The CDR3 is 13 residues long. The V gene's germline CDR1 is DFQATT and CDR2 SNEGSKA (reference sequence). DNA of the CDR3: TGCAGTGCTAAAGTCCCTAGCCGGGAGACCCAGTACTTC. Protein product: CSAKVPSRETQYF.

The rearrangement links TRBV29-1 to TRBJ1-2; TRBD1 matches at 8 bases. With V trimmed by 8 bases and J by 8 bases, 13 bases remained unmatched. The germline gives CDR1 SQVTM, CDR2 ANQGSEA. CDR3 length: 13 amino acids. CDR3 DNA: TGCAGCACAAGCCTGGACAGGGTAGAAGGCTACACCTTC. Translated: CSTSLDRVEGYTF.

This clonotype was found a few times. The chain joins TRBV11-2 to TRBJ2-7; D tentatively fits TRBD1 or TRBD2 (5 bases each). Trimming left V 0 bases short and J 1 base short, with 10 bases between. The V gene's germline CDR1 is SGHAT and CDR2 FQNNGV. The CDR3 covers 15 residues. The CDR3 coding sequence is TGTGCCAGCAGCTTAGATGGGGGTCTGTCCTACGAGCAGTACTTC. Translated: CASSLDGGLSYEQYF.

This clonotype was seen a handful of times. The rearrangement joins TRBV24-1 to TRBJ2-5; D not resolved. The V end was cut by 6 bases, the J end by 5 bases, with 9 bases between. Germline-derived CDR1 and CDR2 are KGHDR and SFDVKD. The CDR3 is 12 amino acids. CDR3 in amino acids: CATSSPGETQYF. CDR3 DNA: TGTGCCACCAGTTCCCCTGGGGAGACCCAGTACTTC.

The J gene is TRBJ2-3, the V gene TRBV27; 7 bases are shared with TRBD2. Germline loops: CDR1 MNHEY, CDR2 SMNVEV (reference sequence). V lost 3 bases and J lost 6; bases outside the gene matches: 9. The CDR3 is 15 residues long. The CDR3 spells CASSFPLRGWDTQYF. The CDR3 DNA reads as TGTGCCAGCAGTTTTCCCCTGCGGGGGTGGGATACGCAGTATTTT.

This clonotype came up a few times. The chain has TRBV6-5 and TRBJ2-5, with 7 bases that match TRBD2. Germline CDR1 reads MNHEY; CDR2 reads SVGAGI. The CDR3 contains 15 residues. V shed 8 bases, J shed 5 bases, and the junction held 14 bases outside the gene matches. The CDR3: CASLKAGRGIETQYF. CDR3 sequence (DNA): TGTGCCAGCCTTAAGGCAGGGAGGGGAATCGAGACCCAGTACTTC.

A few counts support this clonotype. The rearrangement joins TRBV29-1 to TRBJ1-4, with a tentative D call TRBD1 (6 bases). Trimming took 0 bases from V and 4 from J, leaving 12 bases between them. CDR3 length: 15 amino acids. Germline CDR1 SQVTM, CDR2 ANQGSEA. The CDR3 region has the DNA TGCAGCGTTGAAGACACGGGCAGGGGTAATGAAAAACTGTTTTTT. This sequence encodes CSVEDTGRGNEKLFF.

Only a few counts were recorded for this clonotype. The rearrangement links TRBV20-1 to TRBJ2-1; TRBD2 aligns across 8 bases. The trim removed 3 bases at V and 2 bases at J, leaving 3 bases unmatched. Per germline, CDR1 DFQATT and CDR2 SNEGSKA (reference sequence). CDR3 length: 14 residues. The CDR3 sequence: CSASGGVTYNEQFF. CDR3 in DNA: TGCAGTGCTAGCGGGGGGGTGACCTACAATGAGCAGTTCTTC.

Worth noting for this clonotype: Mismatch with germline at one junction end may stem from a read error. The gene calls are TRBV24-1 and TRBJ2-2, with a weak D call TRBD2 (6 bases). Germline-derived CDR1 and CDR2 are KGHDR and SFDVKD. The CDR3 has 16 amino acids. The CDR3 DNA follows: TGTGCCGCCAGTGATCCCACTAGCAGCCTGGGCGGGGAGCTGTTTTTT. Its translation is CAASDPTSSLGGELFF.

V gene TRBV24-1 combines with J gene TRBJ2-1; 14 bases match TRBD2. Trimming took 4 bases from V and 7 from J; bases not matched to a gene: 14. The germline CDR1 and CDR2 sequences are KGHDR and SFDVKD. CDR3 length: 19 residues. CDR3 nucleotide sequence: TGTGCCACCAGTGACGCCGGGACTAGCGGGGGTATCTCATATAATGAGCAGTTCTTC. This encodes CATSDAGTSGGISYNEQFF.

The rearrangement uses TRBV6-6 and TRBJ1-4; D call uncertain. Germline V CDR1 and CDR2: MNHNY, SVGAGI (reference sequence). Trimming cost V 7 bases and J 5 bases, with 11 bases left between them. This CDR3 spans 13 amino acids. CDR3 sequence: CASTQDVNEKLFF. The CDR3 DNA is TGTGCCAGCACCCAGGACGTGAATGAAAAACTGTTTTTT.

The chain carries TRBV9 and TRBJ1-3; a weak D match, TRBD1 (5 bases). Trimming removed 3 bases at V and 3 bases at J, with 10 bases between. Germline CDR1 SGDLS, CDR2 YYNGEE. The CDR3 loop spans 14 amino acids. The CDR3 reads CASSGRASGNTIYF. DNA of the CDR3: TGTGCCAGCAGCGGCAGGGCAAGTGGAAACACCATATATTTT.

Notes on this clonotype: One junction end disagrees with the germline gene, perhaps due to a read error. The chain is built from TRBV4-1 and TRBJ1-2, with 9 bases that match TRBD1. The CDR3 has 14 amino acids. The germline gives CDR1 MGHRA, CDR2 YSYEKL. The CDR3 region has the DNA TGCGCCAGCAGCACAGGGGGCTTTGACTATGGCTGCACCTTC. It encodes CASSTGGFDYGCTF.

This chain joins TRBV29-1 and TRBJ1-5; the D is unclear. This CDR3 is 13 amino acids long. Between the trimmed V and J ends, which lost 0 bases and 4 bases, there was a span of 7 bases. Germline CDR1 reads SQVTM; CDR2 reads ANQGSEA. The CDR3 coding sequence is TGCAGCGTTGAAGATTCGGGGAATCAGCCCCAGCATTTT. It codes for CSVEDSGNQPQHF.

This clonotype was detected a few times. The DNA is omitted, as the CDR3 cannot be located on it reliably, and the CDR3 follows TCRdb's listing. The rearrangement joins TRBV29-1 to TRBJ1-1; the table names TRBD1, a call not compared with the DNA. The length of the CDR3 is 12 amino acids, counting both ends. Germline CDR1 and CDR2: SQVTM and ANQGSEA. The CDR3 reads CSVEDFGGGTFF.

The chain employs TRBV20-1 and TRBJ2-3; no clear D gene. There are 14 residues in the CDR3. Germline V gene data show CDR1 as DFQATT and CDR2 as SNEGSKA (reference sequence). The V end was cut by 2 bases, the J end by 3 bases, with 12 bases between. Here the CDR3 reads CSARSAGSTDTQYF. CDR3 sequence (DNA): TGCAGTGCTAGAAGCGCCGGGTCTACAGATACGCAGTATTTT.

This clonotype was recorded a few times. This chain joins TRBV5-4 and TRBJ2-5, with 7 bases that match TRBD1. CDR1 and CDR2 from the germline V gene are SGHNT and YYREEE (reference sequence). The CDR3 totals 15 residues. V trimming: 5 bases; J trimming: 1 base; junction bases outside the gene matches: 8. This CDR3 is CASSQTTGVQETQYF. The DNA of the CDR3 is TGTGCCAGCAGTCAAACAACAGGGGTCCAAGAGACCCAGTACTTC.

The V and J genes are TRBV10-3 and TRBJ1-2, with TRBD1 identical over 9 bases. The V gene end was trimmed by 4 bases and the J gene end by 4 bases; junction bases not matched to a gene: 7. The CDR3 consists of 15 residues. Looked up from germline, CDR1 is ENHRY and CDR2 is SYGVKD. CDR3 DNA: TGTGCCATCAGTGGGTCAACAGGGGGCGTCTATGGCTACACCTTC. This encodes CAISGSTGGVYGYTF.